These T cell receptor beta chains were read from a single sample in a study of shared clonotypes between healthy human individuals. Measured with immunoSEQ multiplex PCR; TCRdb has only the in-frame clones, and not every one. The sample records some 2,000,000 clones, roughly 96% being singletons. Sample: naive CD4+ T cells sorted from blood. Receptors originate from a young man in good health. Each CDR3 is given with its conserved first and last residue. The D gene is left open where the match is weak. For some rows the clone size is stated as once, few or many, or as a class when expanded; others skip it.

len	v_gene	abundance	d_gene	j_gene	CDR3nt	CDR3aa
14	TRBV11-2	.	TRBD2	TRBJ2-3	TGTGCCAGCAGATTTGCGGGGGGAGCAGATACGCAGTATTTT	CASRFAGGADTQYF
15	TRBV18	once	TRBD1	TRBJ1-5	TGTGCCAGCTCACCAGCCGGGACAGGGGTACAGCCCCAGCATTTT	CASSPAGTGVQPQHF
15	TRBV7-9	.	TRBD1	TRBJ1-5	TGTGCCAGCACCAGAGGGGGACAGGGGAATCAGCCCCAGCATTTT	CASTRGGQGNQPQHF
15	TRBV30	once	TRBD2	TRBJ2-7	TGTGCCTGGAGTCAGACTAGCGGGGGGTCCTACGAGCAGTACTTC	CAWSQTSGGSYEQYF
13	TRBV6-1	.	TRBD2	TRBJ2-1	TGTGCCAGCAGAGATATCGTTACTAGCGGTCAGTTCTTC	CASRDIVTSGQFF
13	TRBV7-9	.	.	TRBJ1-2	TGTGCCAGCAGCATGGACATATTTGGTGGCTACACCTTC	CASSMDIFGGYTF
16	TRBV11-1	.	.	TRBJ2-3	TGTGCCAGCAGCTCCTTGACAAGTACTATCACAGATACGCAGTATTTT	CASSSLTSTITDTQYF
15	TRBV6-5	once	.	TRBJ1-4	TGTGCCAGCAGTTATAGCGCAGGGCGATCTGAAAAACTGTTTTTT	CASSYSAGRSEKLFF
14	TRBV7-2	.	.	TRBJ1-5	TGTGCCAGCAGCCCCGCCACGGGCAATCAGCCCCAGCATTTT	CASSPATGNQPQHF
12	TRBV6-5	.	TRBD1	TRBJ1-4	TGTGCCAGCGGACAGGGCGGTGAAAAACTGTTTTTT	CASGQGGEKLFF
11	TRBV20-1	.	.	TRBJ2-1	TGCAGTGCTAGAGGGGCGAATGAGCAGTTCTTC	CSARGANEQFF
14	TRBV7-8	.	.	TRBJ1-2	TGTGCCAGCAGCCCAGAGTCAGGGAACTATGGCTACACCTTC	CASSPESGNYGYTF
13	TRBV10-1	.	.	TRBJ2-1	TGCGCCAGCAGTGAGGCCACAGCCCCCAAGCAGTTCTTC	CASSEATAPKQFF
17	TRBV6-1	.	TRBD1	TRBJ2-3	TGTGCCAGCAGTAAAGCCCGACAGGGAGTAAGCACAGATACGCAGTATTTT	CASSKARQGVSTDTQYF
19	TRBV6-7	.	TRBD2	TRBJ2-7	TGTGCCAGCAGCGATAACGCCCGGGCTAGCGGGGGGGCCGACGACGAGCAGTACTTC	CASSDNARASGGADDEQYF
16	TRBV9	.	.	TRBJ2-1	TGTGCCAGCAGCGTAATGGACCTCCCCTCCTACAATGAGCAGTTCTTC	CASSVMDLPSYNEQFF
13	TRBV2	.	.	TRBJ1-4	TGTGCCAGCGTCCCGTGGGGCTATGAAAAACTGTTTTTT	CASVPWGYEKLFF
15	TRBV18	once	.	TRBJ2-5	TGTGCCAGCTCACCACGGACGGGGGGCAAAGAGACCCAGTACTTC	CASSPRTGGKETQYF
15	TRBV5-1	.	.	TRBJ2-7	TGCGCCAGCAGCTTTAGATCAGGGGACTCCTACGAGCAGTACTTC	CASSFRSGDSYEQYF
15	TRBV7-2	.	.	TRBJ2-5	TGTGCCAGCAGCTTAGGGCAGGGATCCCAAGGGACCCAGTACTTC	CASSLGQGSQGTQYF
15	TRBV2	.	TRBD1	TRBJ1-4	TGTGCCAGCAGTCGGACAGGGGGCGGTAATGAAAAACTGTTTTTT	CASSRTGGGNEKLFF
15	TRBV2	.	TRBD1	TRBJ2-3	TGTGCCAGCAGTAGGGACAGAGGGGTGGCAGATACGCAGTATTTT	CASSRDRGVADTQYF
11	TRBV2	once	.	TRBJ2-7	TGTGCCAGCAGTGGACCCCACGAGCAGTACTTC	CASSGPHEQYF
14	TRBV30	.	.	TRBJ1-1	TGTGCCTGGAGTTTCCGCAGGGCGAACACTGAAGCTTTCTTT	CAWSFRRANTEAFF
14	TRBV6-1	.	.	TRBJ1-4	TGTGCCAGCAGCCTACAGGGAATCCGTGAAAAACTGTTTTTT	CASSLQGIREKLFF
16	TRBV5-4	.	TRBD1	TRBJ1-2	TGTGCCAGCACCGAGACAGGGGAGGGTGCGGGCTATGGCTACACCTTC	CASTETGEGAGYGYTF
14	TRBV29-1	.	TRBD2	TRBJ2-3	TGCAGCACTTCCTTAGCGGGAGAAATAGATACGCAGTATTTT	CSTSLAGEIDTQYF
15	TRBV5-8	.	.	TRBJ2-5	TGTGCCAGCAGCTTCACAGGATCATACTCAGAGACCCAGTACTTC	CASSFTGSYSETQYF